A selection of T cell receptor beta chains follows, all from one sample in a study of Tregs in tolerant kidney transplant recipients. Clones were sequenced by immunoSEQ multiplex PCR, and TCRdb holds only the in-frame ones, with some missing. The sample lists about 240,000 clones; about four fifths were seen once. The material sequenced was CD4+ T cells from blood. The origin of the receptors is a human donor in good health. Each CDR3 is given with its conserved first and last residue. A D gene is named only where the DNA matches it firmly. Expanded clones are given a class, and other clones once, few, many or no size at all.

v_call	j_call	clone_size	d_call	cdr3_nt	cdr3_aa
TRBV7-2	TRBJ1-1	once	TRBD1	TGTGCCAGCAGCTCGGACAGGGCTTTAAACACTGAAGCTTTCTTT	CASSSDRALNTEAFF
TRBV5-1	TRBJ1-5	few	.	TGCGCCAGCAGCTTGGGGTCATTGGATCAGCCCCAGCATTTT	CASSLGSLDQPQHF
TRBV9	TRBJ2-2	.	.	TGTGCCAGCAGCCGAACGGGAAGCACCGGGGAGCTGTTTTTT	CASSRTGSTGELFF
TRBV5-4	TRBJ2-3	.	TRBD2	TGTGCCAGCAGTCCGGGACTAGCCAAAGATACGCAGTATTTT	CASSPGLAKDTQYF
TRBV7-6	TRBJ2-2	.	TRBD1	TGTGCTAGCAGAAAAGGACAGGGAATCACCGGGGAGCTGTTTTTT	CASRKGQGITGELFF
TRBV10-3	TRBJ2-7	.	.	TGTGCCATCAGGGACCGGGGTTCCTACGAGCAGTACTTC	CAIRDRGSYEQYF
TRBV30	TRBJ2-1	.	TRBD2	TGTGCCTGGAGAATAGGGCGGACTAGCGGAGGGTTTGGTGAGCAGTTCTTC	CAWRIGRTSGGFGEQFF
TRBV6-1	TRBJ2-5	.	.	TGTGCCAGCAGTGAAGCGGTCCCGGGATGGACCCAGTACTTC	CASSEAVPGWTQYF
TRBV21-1	TRBJ2-7	.	.	TGTGCCAGCAGATTGGGGGGGCGAAGCTGGGGCGAGCAGTACTTC	CASRLGGRSWGEQYF
TRBV27	TRBJ2-7	.	TRBD1	TGTGCCAGCAGTTTGGTCGGGACAGGGGGCTACGAGCAGTACTTC	CASSLVGTGGYEQYF
TRBV7-6	TRBJ2-2	.	TRBD2	TGTGCCAGCAGCTTAGAGACTAGCCCCGGGGAGCTGTTTTTT	CASSLETSPGELFF
TRBV2	TRBJ1-5	.	.	TGTGCCAGCAGTGCGAGGGCTTGGAATCAGCCCCAGCATTTT	CASSARAWNQPQHF
TRBV14	TRBJ1-3	few	.	TGTGCCAGCAGCCAATCCATTCCAAGCTCTGGAAACACCATATATTTT	CASSQSIPSSGNTIYF
TRBV5-1	TRBJ1-1	.	.	TGCGCCAGCAGCTTAATATCAGTATTCGGGAACACTGAAGCTTTCTTT	CASSLISVFGNTEAFF
TRBV5-1	TRBJ1-1	.	.	TGCGCCAGCAGCTTGGAGGGCCTAGTGCGGGGGGAAGCTTTCTTT	CASSLEGLVRGEAFF
TRBV6-5	TRBJ2-5	.	.	TGTGCCAGCAGTTACAACAGGGCGGAGACCCAGTACTTC	CASSYNRAETQYF
TRBV20-1	TRBJ2-1	.	.	TGCAGTGCTAGTGCTAACAATGGGCAGTTCTTC	CSASANNGQFF
TRBV10-3	TRBJ2-7	.	.	TGTGCCATCAGTACAGGGTACGAGCAGTACTTC	CAISTGYEQYF
TRBV9	TRBJ2-5	.	.	TGTGCCAGCAGCGCGGGACACCAAGAGACCCAGTACTTC	CASSAGHQETQYF
TRBV6-5	TRBJ1-2	.	.	TGTGCCAGCAGCTACCGGGACACAACCTATGGCTACACCTTC	CASSYRDTTYGYTF
TRBV6-1	TRBJ1-2	.	TRBD1	TGTGCCAGCAGTTCAGGGGGACTTACGAGCTATGGCTACACCTTC	CASSSGGLTSYGYTF
TRBV6-6	TRBJ2-3	.	.	TGTGCCAGCAGTTACTCGATGGGGGATACGCAGTATTTT	CASSYSMGDTQYF
TRBV18	TRBJ2-1	.	.	TGTGCCAGCTCACCCCCGAGCTCCTACAATGAGCAGTTCTTC	CASSPPSSYNEQFF
TRBV10-3	TRBJ2-2	.	TRBD2	TGTGCCATCAGCCGAGAGGCCCCGACTAGCGGGAGGGCCATAACCGGGGAGCTGTTTTTT	CAISREAPTSGRAITGELFF
TRBV11-2	TRBJ2-5	.	TRBD1	TGTGCCAGCAGCTCACAGGGGGCTGGAGAGACCCAGTACTTC	CASSSQGAGETQYF
TRBV9	TRBJ2-5	.	TRBD2	TGTGCCAGCAGCGAGGGGACTAGAGGGGACCGGGAGACCCAGTACTTC	CASSEGTRGDRETQYF
TRBV7-3	TRBJ2-1	.	TRBD2	TGTGCCAGCAGCCTAGCGGGGGCCTACAATGAGCAGTTCTTC	CASSLAGAYNEQFF
TRBV9	TRBJ2-2	.	.	TGTGCCAGCAGCGTAGAAGGGGCCCCGAACACCGGGGAGCTGTTTTTT	CASSVEGAPNTGELFF
TRBV11-2	TRBJ2-2	.	.	TGTGCCAGCAGCCAAGTGGCGGCACACGGGGAGCTGTTTTTT	CASSQVAAHGELFF
TRBV5-8	TRBJ1-1	.	.	TGTGCCAGCAGCTCCGGACGCATGGGTGTGGGGAACACTGAAGCTTTCTTT	CASSSGRMGVGNTEAFF
TRBV27	TRBJ2-2	.	.	TGTGCCAGCAGTCACCCCCGAATACGTACTCGGGACTCTGTACCACTCGTCACCGGGGAGCTGTTTTTT	CASSHPRIRTRDSVPLVTGELFF
TRBV2	TRBJ1-5	.	TRBD1	TGTGCCAGCATGGGGACAGGGGGATATCAGCCCCAGCATTTT	CASMGTGGYQPQHF
TRBV5-4	TRBJ2-7	.	.	TGTGCCAGCACCCTCTTAGGAACAACCTACGAGCAGTACTTC	CASTLLGTTYEQYF
TRBV27	TRBJ1-1	.	.	TGTGCCAGCAGTTTAATCGGGGCGGACACTGAAGCTTTCTTT	CASSLIGADTEAFF
TRBV9	TRBJ2-1	.	TRBD2	TGTGCCAGCAGCGTCCTAGCGGGAGGTTACAATGAGCAGTTCTTC	CASSVLAGGYNEQFF
TRBV4-1	TRBJ2-5	.	.	TGCGCCAGCAGCCAACTGGGGACCGGGCGGACCCAGTACTTC	CASSQLGTGRTQYF
TRBV5-1	TRBJ2-7	.	.	TGCGCCAGCAGCTTGGATGCAGGGTGGGGCGAGCAGTACTTC	CASSLDAGWGEQYF
TRBV4-1	TRBJ1-5	.	.	TGCGCCAGCAGCCAATTTTGGGCAGGGCTCCATCAGCCCCAGCATTTT	CASSQFWAGLHQPQHF
TRBV7-9	TRBJ2-7	.	.	TGTGCCAGCAGCTTAAGTACCTACGAGCAGTACTTC	CASSLSTYEQYF
TRBV28	TRBJ1-2	.	.	TGTGCCAGCAGTATCGAGACATCTAACTATGGCTACACCTTC	CASSIETSNYGYTF
TRBV6-5	TRBJ1-1	.	TRBD1	TGTGCCAGCAGTTACACAGGACAGGGGGGTGCTTTCTTT	CASSYTGQGGAFF
TRBV7-2	TRBJ1-2	.	.	TGTGCCAGCAGCTCCACCTTGGACTATGGCTACACCTTC	CASSSTLDYGYTF
TRBV5-5	TRBJ2-7	.	.	TGTGCCAGCAGCCCTAGCCGGGACATCTACGAGCAGTACTTC	CASSPSRDIYEQYF
TRBV6-1	TRBJ1-1	once	.	TGTGCCAGCAGTGAAGTAGGCATGAACACTGAAGCTTTCTTT	CASSEVGMNTEAFF
TRBV6-1	TRBJ1-1	.	TRBD1	TGTGCCAGCCGTAGAACAGGGGAGAACACTGAAGCTTTCTTT	CASRRTGENTEAFF
TRBV19	TRBJ2-5	.	.	TGTGCCAGTAGTATAGGAGGACAGATTAGGACAGAGACCCAGTACTTC	CASSIGGQIRTETQYF